The present entry profiles one TCR beta chain with its context. Its antigen remains unknown. Between the trimmed V and J ends, which lost 6 bases and 2 bases, there was a span of 11 bases. Germline V gene sequence: CDR1 MNHEY, CDR2 SVGEGT. This CDR3 is built from 13 residues. This entry comes from a study of T cell responses to AZD1222 COVID-19 vaccine. Overall study findings and caveats: Nearly half of spike-specific TCRs reportedly target unmutated variant regions.

Some clones are missing from TCRdb's copy, which holds only in-frame ones; the method was immunoSEQ multiplex PCR. Among some 47,000 clones listed, approximately 86% were seen once. The sample consisted of peripheral blood, taken 28 days after the second AZD1222 dose. The chain couples TRBV6-2 or TRBV6-3 to TRBJ2-7, with D tentatively TRBD1 or TRBD2 (5 bases each). The receptor was isolated from an adult who received the AZD1222 COVID-19 vaccine. Here the CDR3 DNA reads TGTGCCAGCAGCCCCGGGACCCCCTACGAGCAGTACTTC. This sequence encodes CASSPGTPYEQYF.